This T cell receptor beta chain was recorded in a study of cytomegalovirus exposure and HLA in healthy donors. Overall study findings and caveats: The authors listed 180 or so TCR beta chains as cytomegalovirus-associated.

Amplification used 60 Vbeta primers and 13 Jbeta primers. The assay was immunoSEQ multiplex PCR, and TCRdb's table has in-frame clones only and misses some. This sample has 150,000 or so clones, with about three quarters found just once. Remarks on this clone: No antigen is known for it. Sequence at one end of the junction differs from germline and may be a read error. The sample carries other DNA sequences with the same CDR3.

Per germline, CDR1 DFQATT and CDR2 SNEGSKA (reference sequence). CDR3 length: 11 amino acids. The chain links TRBV20-1 to TRBJ1-1, with TRBD1 matching 7 bases. Input material: PBMCs. This clonotype was obtained from a woman aged 45-59 years in good health and CMV-seropositive. This chain's CDR3 is CSARGTVTAFF. In DNA form, the CDR3 reads TGCAGCGCTAGAGGGACAGTAACGGCTTTCTTT.